The TCR beta chain described here comes from a study of blood T cell repertoires in COVID-19. Study at large: COVID-19 samples from acute and convalescent phases originated in the United States, Italy and Spain.

Per the original methods: Reference gene primers were amplified, and this amplification served to estimate nucleated cell counts. The repertoire was sequenced with immunoSEQ multiplex PCR; TCRdb's copy has only in-frame clones and lacks some. V and J calls and clone size are those listed in that table; D and trimming were worked out from the DNA. The sample shows about 280,000 clones, 75% to 85% of them seen only once. V lost 1 base, J lost 5 bases, and 10 bases stayed unmatched. The V gene's germline CDR1 is GTSNPN and CDR2 SVGIG (reference sequence). The CDR3 spans 16 residues. The source of this sequence is a man aged 50 or older with active or convalescent COVID-19. The sequenced sample was peripheral blood. This chain links TRBV30 with TRBJ1-5; 8 positions match TRBD1. DNA of the CDR3: TGTGCCTGGAGTGGGGTAACGCACAGGGGGGATCAGCCCCAGCATTTT. Protein sequence: CAWSGVTHRGDQPQHF. Supplemented by reference TRBV30 and TRBJ1-5, the full variable domain reads SQTIHQWPATLVQPVGSPLSLECTVEGTSNPNLYWYRQAAGRGLQLLFYSVGIGQISSEVPQNLSASRPQDRQFILSSKKLLLSDSGFYLCAWSGVTHRGDQPQHFGDGTRLSIL.